Presented here are 20 T cell receptor beta chains from one specimen sequenced in a study of OX40 agonist ivuxolimab in advanced cancers. Method: immunoSEQ multiplex PCR; TCRdb's copy keeps in-frame clones and lacks some. Of about 62,000 clones listed, 70% to 90% are singletons. The specimen comprised CD4+ or CD8+ T cells sorted from blood, sampled in a trial of the OX40 agonist ivuxolimab. The receptors shown here come from an adult with an advanced solid tumor such as melanoma, head and neck, liver or kidney cancer.

The gene calls are TRBV27 and TRBJ2-3; D ambiguous. Trimming removed 2 bases from V and 1 base from J, with 19 bases in between. Germline CDR1 reads MNHEY; CDR2 reads SMNVEV (reference sequence). The CDR3 runs 18 residues. CDR3 bases: TGTGCCAGCAGTTTAGTACGGAGCTACCCGTCTCGCACAGATACGCAGTATTTT. Protein: CASSLVRSYPSRTDTQYF.

The J gene is TRBJ2-5, the V gene TRBV5-1; D remains unclear. The CDR3 spans 13 residues. Germline CDR1 is SGHRS and CDR2 is YFSETQ. Trimming shortened V by 0 bases and J by 3 bases, and 6 bases separated the two germline ends. CDR3 bases: TGCGCCAGCAGCTTGGCTACAGAAGAGACCCAGTACTTC. It translates to CASSLATEETQYF.

The chain joins TRBV19 to TRBJ2-2; D gene uncertain. The CDR3 spans 13 residues. Trimming removed 4 bases from V and 2 bases from J, with 5 bases in between. Germline lookup yields CDR1 LNHDA and CDR2 SQIVND (reference sequence). The CDR3 coding sequence is TGTGCCAGTAGTACCTATAACACCGGGGAGCTGTTTTTT. It specifies CASSTYNTGELFF.

This clone was seen just once. This chain uses TRBV4-2 with TRBJ2-3; TRBD1 is a possible D gene (6 bases). Looked up from germline, CDR1 is LGHNA and CDR2 is YNFKEQ. The V end lost 1 base, the J end lost 0 bases, and 17 bases lay between the germline ends. The CDR3 has 18 amino acids. The CDR3 loop reads CASSQVGATGKSTDTQYF. The CDR3 DNA reads TGTGCCAGCAGCCAAGTAGGGGCCACAGGGAAAAGCACAGATACGCAGTATTTT.

This chain connects TRBV6-6 to TRBJ2-1, with D tentatively TRBD1 (6 bases). The CDR3 covers 15 residues. The V gene lost 4 bases and the J gene lost 6 bases, with 16 bases spanning the gap. The germline gives CDR1 MNHNY, CDR2 SVGAGI (reference sequence). CDR3 sequence reads: CASSSLQGMVNEQFF. The CDR3 region has the DNA TGTGCCAGCAGTTCTCTCCAGGGGATGGTCAATGAGCAGTTCTTC.

V usage is TRBV6-6 and J usage is TRBJ1-1; a weak D match, TRBD1 (5 bases). The CDR3 has 13 amino acids. Germline loops: CDR1 MNHNY, CDR2 SVGAGI (reference sequence). V was clipped by 11 bases and J by 5 bases, with 18 bases between them. The CDR3 region is CAVSLGLGTEAFF. In DNA form, the CDR3 reads TGTGCCGTTTCTCTGGGACTGGGGACTGAAGCTTTCTTT.

Concerning this clone itself: Other DNA sequences of this sample code for an identical CDR3. The chain joins TRBV5-1 to TRBJ2-2; TRBD1 aligns across 8 bases. The junction had 7 bases not matched to a gene; V was cut back by 3 bases and J by 0 bases. The CDR3 covers 17 residues. The germline V gene has CDR1 SGHRS and CDR2 YFSETQ. The DNA of the CDR3 is TGCGCCAGCAGCTGGCAACAGGGGGGTCCGAACACCGGGGAGCTGTTTTTT. It is translated as CASSWQQGGPNTGELFF.

This chain uses TRBV7-9 with TRBJ2-7; 10 positions match TRBD2. Germline V gene sequence: CDR1 SEHNR, CDR2 FQNEAQ (reference sequence). Losses at the gene ends were 0 bases for V and 5 bases for J; bases not matched to a gene: 4. CDR3 length: 15 residues. Here the CDR3 DNA reads TGTGCCAGCAGCTTAGCCCCAGCGGGGGGGGACGAGCAGTACTTC. This gives the protein CASSLAPAGGDEQYF.

V usage is TRBV4-1 and J usage is TRBJ2-3; no firm D call. The CDR3 spans 15 residues. Trimming took off 2 bases at V and 6 bases at J, with 15 bases between the two ends. Germline V gene lookup returns CDR1 MGHRA and CDR2 YSYEKL. The CDR3 sequence: CASSQNERLLDTQYF. In nucleotides, the CDR3 is TGCGCCAGCAGCCAAAATGAGCGCCTCCTGGATACGCAGTATTTT.

The V call is TRBV19, the J call TRBJ1-1, with TRBD1 identical over 7 bases. Germline V gives CDR1 LNHDA, CDR2 SQIVND (reference sequence). J gave up 4 bases and V 6 bases, and 8 bases lay outside the gene matches. The CDR3 consists of 14 residues. The CDR3 spells CASRIQGRGTEAFF. For the CDR3, the DNA is TGTGCCAGTAGGATACAGGGGAGGGGCACTGAAGCTTTCTTT.

The chain has TRBV27 and TRBJ1-2; D might be TRBD1 (5 bases). The ends were cut back, 4 bases at V and 1 base at J, with 19 bases in the middle. The CDR3 has 17 amino acids. Germline values: CDR1 MNHEY, CDR2 SMNVEV (reference sequence). CDR3 bases: TGTGCCAGCAGTTCCGGATGGGGGTTGCGGGATAACTATGGCTACACCTTC. It translates to CASSSGWGLRDNYGYTF.

The chain carries TRBV5-1 and TRBJ2-1; 7 bases are a match to TRBD1. This CDR3 contains 14 residues. Trimming at V came to 5 bases and at J to 6 bases, leaving 8 bases not matched to a gene. Per germline, CDR1 SGHRS and CDR2 YFSETQ. The CDR3 nucleotides are TGCGCCAGCAGAGACAGGGTGGAGGCCAATGAGCAGTTCTTC. Translated, it gives CASRDRVEANEQFF.

V is TRBV28 and J is TRBJ1-2; a possible D gene is TRBD1 (6 bases). V was pared by 1 base and J by 8 bases, with 17 bases between. CDR3 size: 15 residues. CDR1 is MDHEN and CDR2 is SYDVKM in the germline V gene. The DNA of the CDR3 is TGTGCCAGCAGTTTATCGAGGGGGACCGCGGTAGGCTACACCTTC. Its protein product is CASSLSRGTAVGYTF.

This sequence joins TRBV5-4 and TRBJ1-4; 7 nucleotides align to TRBD1. Per the germline V gene, CDR1 is SGHNT and CDR2 is YYREEE (reference sequence). The CDR3 sequence is 14 residues long. The trim removed 4 bases at V and 6 bases at J, leaving 6 bases unmatched. The CDR3, as DNA: TGTGCCAGCAGCGCGGACAGGTGGGATGAAAAACTGTTTTTT. This encodes CASSADRWDEKLFF.

V gene TRBV13 combines with J gene TRBJ1-2; D remains ambiguous. Between the trimmed V and J ends, which lost 5 bases and 2 bases, there was a span of 9 bases. The germline gives CDR1 PRHDT, CDR2 FYEKMQ (reference sequence). The CDR3 is 13 residues long. CDR3 DNA: TGTGCCAGCAGCCTGACACAGAACTATGGCTACACCTTC. Amino acids: CASSLTQNYGYTF.

CDR3 residues: CASSPPAAHRELFF. CDR3 bases: TGTGCCAGCAGCCCCCCGGCCGCCCACCGGGAGCTGTTTTTT. The chain links TRBV14 to TRBJ2-2; D is unclear. Germline CDR1 SGHDN, CDR2 FVKESK. V lost 4 bases to trimming and J lost 9 bases, with 15 bases between them. CDR3 size: 14 residues.

This clone has a single count. This rearrangement joins TRBV14 to TRBJ1-6, with a tentative D call TRBD1 (5 bases). The germline CDR1 and CDR2 sequences are SGHDN and FVKESK. V was pared by 4 bases and J by 7 bases, with 8 bases between. This CDR3 is 13 amino acids long. CDR3 region: CASSRDRNSPLHF. The CDR3 DNA reads TGTGCCAGCAGCCGAGACAGAAATTCACCCCTCCACTTT.

The rearrangement links TRBV13 to TRBJ2-2; 8 bases map to TRBD1. In germline, CDR1 is PRHDT, CDR2 FYEKMQ (reference sequence). The CDR3 extends over 15 amino acids. V dropped 2 bases and J dropped 5; count of bases not matched to a gene: 4. The CDR3 region is CASSLRTGMTGELFF. DNA of the CDR3: TGTGCCAGCAGCTTAAGGACAGGGATGACCGGGGAGCTGTTTTTT.

The gene calls are TRBV29-1 and TRBJ2-7; the match to TRBD1 covers 9 bases. The CDR3 runs 13 residues. Germline V gene sequence: CDR1 SQVTM, CDR2 ANQGSEA. The V gene end was trimmed by 4 bases and the J gene end by 7 bases; junction bases not matched to a gene: 8. In DNA form, the CDR3 reads TGCAGCGTTGGACCGGGACAGGGAGCAGAGCAGTACTTC. Protein sequence: CSVGPGQGAEQYF.

CDR3: CASSSSGSIYEQYF. DNA of the CDR3: TGTGCCAGCAGCTCGAGCGGGAGTATCTACGAGCAGTACTTC. V gene TRBV7-2 combines with J gene TRBJ2-7; 8 nucleotides line up with TRBD2. CDR3 length equals 14 residues. CDR1 is SGHTA and CDR2 is FQGNSA in the germline V gene. Unmatched junction bases numbered 5, after V lost 4 bases and J lost 3 bases.